This is a list of T cell receptor beta chains from one sample in a study of control samples from healthy donors and cancer patients. Data came from immunoSEQ multiplex PCR; TCRdb stores just in-frame clones and leaves some out. There are over 65,000 clones in the sample; about 88% occur only once, and roughly 9.7% lies in the top ten. Specimen: PBMCs. The origin of the receptors is a woman aged 50 to 60 with colorectal cancer. Both conserved end residues are part of each CDR3. Clone sizes are given selectively: once, few, many, or a class where the clone is expanded.

J gene	V gene	clone size	CDR3 protein
TRBJ1-1	TRBV18	NA	CASSPPGLTGEAFF
TRBJ2-3	TRBV9	NA	CASSVRASSTDTQYF
TRBJ2-2	TRBV28	NA	CASSPPSNTGELFF
TRBJ2-1	TRBV7-3	once	CASSLSPGGSYNEQFF
TRBJ2-3	TRBV24-1	few	CATSDGASLGTDTQYF
TRBJ1-6	TRBV7-9	NA	CASSLGFNSPLHF
TRBJ1-1	TRBV7-9	NA	CASSLAGNTEAFF
TRBJ1-2	TRBV2	NA	CASSEHTGSGYGYTF
TRBJ1-3	TRBV9	NA	CASSVGQERNTIYF
TRBJ2-4	TRBV18	NA	CASSPLNPQSGDIQYF
TRBJ1-1	TRBV3-1/TRBV3-2	NA	CASSLPGREQDVRTEAFF
TRBJ1-2	TRBV3-1/TRBV3-2	NA	CASRPTGLINYGYTF
TRBJ1-1	TRBV5-1	once	CASSLAAGLNTEAFF
TRBJ2-3	TRBV7-9	NA	CASSLGDPRTDTQYF
TRBJ1-2	TRBV28	NA	CASSLVDRDTYGYTF
TRBJ2-5	TRBV25-1	NA	CASSDSPVETQYF
TRBJ1-2	TRBV14	few	CASSRGTSYGYTF
TRBJ1-1	TRBV12-3/TRBV12-4	once	CASTATGITEAFF
TRBJ2-3	TRBV27	NA	CASSLGGTQYF
TRBJ1-1	TRBV6-2/TRBV6-3	NA	CASSWGQGATEAFF
TRBJ2-4	TRBV2	NA	CASSILGGDKNIQYF
TRBJ2-5	TRBV3-1/TRBV3-2	few	CASSQSGTSGRETQYF
TRBJ2-1	TRBV20-1	NA	CSASQPGLSYNEQFF
TRBJ1-6	TRBV28	NA	CASSHGPNSPLHF
TRBJ2-1	TRBV30	few	CASWGQTVNEQFF
TRBJ2-2	TRBV6-6	NA	CASSRTVSTGELFF
TRBJ1-5	TRBV20-1	NA	CSASPLTAGTGNQPQHF
TRBJ2-1	TRBV12-3/TRBV12-4	NA	CASSLTGEQFF
TRBJ1-2	TRBV6-5	NA	CASSYLRTGGSYGYTF
TRBJ2-3	TRBV3-1/TRBV3-2	NA	CASSGQGRGTDTQYF
TRBJ1-2	TRBV2	NA	CASRDRANRDYGYTF
TRBJ2-6	TRBV3-1/TRBV3-2	NA	CASSAQGAGANVLTF
TRBJ1-3	TRBV7-2	NA	CASSLTGPGNTIYF
TRBJ2-3	TRBV28	NA	CASRPGTSKGESQYF
TRBJ2-3	TRBV5-1	NA	CASSPVMGGGAWDTQYF
TRBJ2-2	TRBV2	NA	CASSEEVWRTNTGELFF
TRBJ2-3	TRBV2	few	CASSADLGDTQYF
TRBJ1-6	TRBV5-1	NA	CASSLGQGENSPLHF
TRBJ2-4	TRBV28	NA	CASSLYLLRQGLSKNIQYF
TRBJ2-3	TRBV3-1/TRBV3-2	NA	CASSQDSFGGGLLSTDTQYF
TRBJ2-3	TRBV11-3	NA	CASSLVAGDTDTQYF